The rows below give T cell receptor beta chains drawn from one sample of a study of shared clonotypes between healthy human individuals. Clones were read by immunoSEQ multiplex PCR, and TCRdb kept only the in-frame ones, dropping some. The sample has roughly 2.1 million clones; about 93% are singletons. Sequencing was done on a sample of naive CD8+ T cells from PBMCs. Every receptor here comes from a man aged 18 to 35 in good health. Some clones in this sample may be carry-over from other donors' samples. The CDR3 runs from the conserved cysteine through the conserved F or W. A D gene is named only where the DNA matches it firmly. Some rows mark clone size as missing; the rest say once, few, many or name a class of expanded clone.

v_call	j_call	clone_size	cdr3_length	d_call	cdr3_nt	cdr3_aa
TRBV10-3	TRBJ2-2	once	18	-	TGTGCCATCAGTGAGTCGTGGACAGCGAATACACTTACCGGGGAGCTGTTTTTT	CAISESWTANTLTGELFF
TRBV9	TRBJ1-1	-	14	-	TGTGCCAGCAGCGTAGACGGGGGCGGTACTGAAGCTTTCTTT	CASSVDGGGTEAFF
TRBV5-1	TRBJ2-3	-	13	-	TGCGCCAGCAGCCCCGCCGCCCCAGATACGCAGTATTTT	CASSPAAPDTQYF
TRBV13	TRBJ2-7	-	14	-	TGTGCCAGCAGCTTCCGGGTCCTGTCCTACGAGCAGTACTTC	CASSFRVLSYEQYF
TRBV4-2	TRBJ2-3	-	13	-	TGTGCCAGCAGCCAAGATCGAGGAGATACGCAGTATTTT	CASSQDRGDTQYF
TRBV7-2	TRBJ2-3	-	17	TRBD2	TGTGCCAGCAGCCCGAACCCCGGGACTAGTAAAACAGATACGCAGTATTTT	CASSPNPGTSKTDTQYF
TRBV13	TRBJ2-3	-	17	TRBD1	TGTGCCAGCAGCCTAGCCCGGGGGACAGGGAGCAGAGATACGCAGTATTTT	CASSLARGTGSRDTQYF
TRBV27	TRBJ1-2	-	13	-	TGTGCCAGCAGTTTAGCTCCTTACTATGGCTACACCTTC	CASSLAPYYGYTF
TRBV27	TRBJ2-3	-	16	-	TGTGCCAGCAGTTCTCGGGACGGAACTCTCACAGATACGCAGTATTTT	CASSSRDGTLTDTQYF
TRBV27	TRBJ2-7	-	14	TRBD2	TGTGCCAGCAGTTTTTCCGGGGGGACCTACGAGCAGTACTTC	CASSFSGGTYEQYF
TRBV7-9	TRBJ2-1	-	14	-	TGTGCCAGCACCGTGGGGGGCCCCTACAATGAGCAGTTCTTC	CASTVGGPYNEQFF
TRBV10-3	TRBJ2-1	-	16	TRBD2	TGTGCCATCAGTGAGTCCGGAACTAGCGGAGGCAATGAGCAGTTCTTC	CAISESGTSGGNEQFF
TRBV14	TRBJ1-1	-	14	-	TGTGCCAGCAGCCAAGGGACCTCTTGGACTGAAGCTTTCTTT	CASSQGTSWTEAFF
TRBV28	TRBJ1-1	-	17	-	TGTGCCAGCAGTTTCGACCCCCGCGTAGCGCATAACACTGAAGCTTTCTTT	CASSFDPRVAHNTEAFF
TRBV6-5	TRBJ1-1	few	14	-	TGTGCCAGCACCTTCAGACGTTCGAACACTGAAGCTTTCTTT	CASTFRRSNTEAFF
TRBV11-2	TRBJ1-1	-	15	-	TGTGCCAGCAGCTTAGAATACAGGGCGAACACTGAAGCTTTCTTT	CASSLEYRANTEAFF
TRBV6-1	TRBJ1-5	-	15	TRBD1	TGTGCCAGCAGGGACAGGGGGTATAGCAATCAGCCCCAGCATTTT	CASRDRGYSNQPQHF
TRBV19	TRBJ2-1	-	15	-	TGTGCCAGTAGTGCACGTTGGGACACCTACAATGAGCAGTTCTTC	CASSARWDTYNEQFF
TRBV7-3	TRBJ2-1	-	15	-	TGTGCCAGCAGCTTGACAGGACACTCCTACAATGAGCAGTTCTTC	CASSLTGHSYNEQFF
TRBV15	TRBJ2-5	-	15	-	TGTGCCACCAGCCCCGAGGGGGGGGCTGGAGAGACCCAGTACTTC	CATSPEGGAGETQYF
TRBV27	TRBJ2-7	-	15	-	TGTGCCAGCAGTTTGTTAGGGGCAGGCGTATACGAGCAGTACTTC	CASSLLGAGVYEQYF
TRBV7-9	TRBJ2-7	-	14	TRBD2	TGTGCCAGCAGCTACAGCGGGAGCTCCTACGAGCAGTACTTC	CASSYSGSSYEQYF
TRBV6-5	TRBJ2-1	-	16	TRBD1	TGTGCCAGCAGTTACTCGAACAGGGGAAATTACAATGAGCAGTTCTTC	CASSYSNRGNYNEQFF
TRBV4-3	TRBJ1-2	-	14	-	TGCGCCAGCAGCCAAGGATTGGGGGGGTATGGCTACACCTTC	CASSQGLGGYGYTF
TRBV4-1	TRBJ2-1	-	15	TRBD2	TGCGCCAGCAGCCAAGAGGGGGCCGGTAGCGGGGAACAGTTCTTC	CASSQEGAGSGEQFF
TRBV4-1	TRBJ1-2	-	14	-	TGCGCCAGCAGCCAAGATGGGAGGGAGGGTGGCTACACCTTC	CASSQDGREGGYTF
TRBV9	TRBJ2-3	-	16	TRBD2	TGTGCCAGCAGCGTACCCCTAGCGGGAGTGACAGATACGCAGTATTTT	CASSVPLAGVTDTQYF
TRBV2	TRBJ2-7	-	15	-	TGTGCCAGCAGTGAAGGGCTAGCGATAAACTACGAGCAGTACTTC	CASSEGLAINYEQYF
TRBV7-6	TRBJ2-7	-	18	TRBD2	TGTGCCAGCAGCCCGCAACTAGCGGGAGGCCCCATCACCTACGAGCAGTACTTC	CASSPQLAGGPITYEQYF
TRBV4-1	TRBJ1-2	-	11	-	TGCGCCAGCAGCCAAGGTACTGGCTACACCTTC	CASSQGTGYTF
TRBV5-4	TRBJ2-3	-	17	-	TGTGCCAGCAGCTTGACCCCGGGACTTAAACCGACAGATACGCAGTATTTT	CASSLTPGLKPTDTQYF
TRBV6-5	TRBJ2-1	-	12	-	TGTGCCAGCAGTTACTCCGACAATGAGCAGTTCTTC	CASSYSDNEQFF
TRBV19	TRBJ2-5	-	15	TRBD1	TGTGCCAGTAGGATGACAGGGAATTCCCAAGAGACCCAGTACTTC	CASRMTGNSQETQYF
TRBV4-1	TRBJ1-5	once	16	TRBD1	TGCGCCAGCAGCTCCCGACAGGGCCGACTCGGCCAGCCCCAGCATTTT	CASSSRQGRLGQPQHF
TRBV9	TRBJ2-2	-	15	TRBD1	TGTGCCAGCAGCGCTGGACAGGGGAACACCGGGGAGCTGTTTTTT	CASSAGQGNTGELFF
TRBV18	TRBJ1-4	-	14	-	TGTGCCAGCTCACCGTCCACGGAAGGCGAAAAACTGTTTTTT	CASSPSTEGEKLFF
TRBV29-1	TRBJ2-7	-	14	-	TGCAGCGTTGTAGGTGCGGACTCCTCCTACGAGCAGTACTTC	CSVVGADSSYEQYF
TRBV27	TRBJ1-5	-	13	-	TGTGCCAGTAGGGACCTAGGCAATCAGCCCCAGCATTTT	CASRDLGNQPQHF
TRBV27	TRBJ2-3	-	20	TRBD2	TGTGCCAGCAGTTTAAACCCCGATAGACTAGCGGGAGTAGGGACAGATACGCAGTATTTT	CASSLNPDRLAGVGTDTQYF
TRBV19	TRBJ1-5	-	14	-	TGTGCCAGTAGCACCGGGAGCTTTAATCAGCCCCAGCATTTT	CASSTGSFNQPQHF
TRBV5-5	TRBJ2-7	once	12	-	TGTGCCAGCAGGCGGGACCCCTACGAGCAGTACTTC	CASRRDPYEQYF
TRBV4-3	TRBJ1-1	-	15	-	TGCGCCAGCAGCCGATATGGGGGCAGTAACACTGAAGCTTTCTTT	CASSRYGGSNTEAFF
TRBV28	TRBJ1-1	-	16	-	TGTGCCAGCAGTTTATATCCACAGGGATGGAACACTGAAGCTTTCTTT	CASSLYPQGWNTEAFF
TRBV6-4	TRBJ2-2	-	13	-	TGTGCCAGCAGAAAGCCTAACACCGGGGAGCTGTTTTTT	CASRKPNTGELFF
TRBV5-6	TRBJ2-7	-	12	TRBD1	TGTGCCAGCAGCCGGGACAGCTACGAGCAGTACTTC	CASSRDSYEQYF
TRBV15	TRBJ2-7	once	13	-	TGTGCCACCAGCAGAGACCGGGGCGGGGTGCAGTACTTC	CATSRDRGGVQYF
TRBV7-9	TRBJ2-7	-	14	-	TGTGCCAGCAGCTCCCCTGGGGAGGCCTACGAGCAGTACTTC	CASSSPGEAYEQYF